These 12 T cell receptor beta chains were all obtained from the same sample, sequenced in a study of blood T cell repertoires in COVID-19 (dated by TCRdb to about 2020). The library was prepared using the immunoSEQ multiplex PCR assay. What TCRdb holds here is the immuneACCESS table cut down to in-frame rearrangements. Part of the clones is not present; checked against another copy, under half of the missing clones reflect an unresolved V gene, and the others are unexplained. Across this sample there are some 80,000 clones, with around four fifths seen only once. The ten biggest clones cover just under 10% of the sample. Sequenced input: peripheral blood. The receptor source for this set is a human donor in a cohort sampled during active COVID-19.

The CDR3 sequence is CASSLGRQGLQFF. CDR3 DNA sequence: TGTGCCAGCAGCTTGGGCCGACAGGGGTTGCAGTTCTTC. The gene calls are TRBV7-9 and TRBJ2-1, with 8 bases identical to TRBD1. The CDR3 totals 13 residues. Germline loops: CDR1 SEHNR, CDR2 FQNEAQ (reference sequence). Trimming removed 3 bases from V and 12 bases from J; junction bases left unmatched: 7.

This clone was seen once. The chain has TRBV19 and TRBJ1-1, with TRBD1 as a possible D gene (5 bases). The length of the CDR3 is 13 residues. The germline V and J ends were trimmed by 5 bases and 1 base, with 8 bases remaining between them. Germline CDR1 LNHDA, CDR2 SQIVND (reference sequence). The CDR3 loop reads CASSSGQNTEAFF. The CDR3 DNA reads TGTGCCAGTAGTTCAGGACAGAACACTGAAGCTTTCTTT. Full variable domain (remainder filled in from reference TRBV19 and TRBJ1-1): DGGITQSPKYLFRKEGQNVTLSCEQNLNHDAMYWYRQDPGQGLRLIYYSQIVNDFQKGDIAEGYSVSREKKESFPLTVTSAQKNPTAFYLCASSSGQNTEAFFGQGTRLTVV.

The chain carries TRBV28 and TRBJ2-7, with D perhaps TRBD1 (6 bases). The CDR3 length is 12 residues. V lost 6 bases and J lost 7, with 13 bases in between. From germline, CDR1 is MDHEN and CDR2 SYDVKM. For the CDR3, the DNA is TGTGCCAGCAGACAGACAGGTAATGAGCAGTACTTC. Translating it yields CASRQTGNEQYF.

The CDR3 spells CASVVWGPTDTQYF. CDR3 DNA sequence: TGTGCCAGCGTGGTGTGGGGGCCGACAGATACGCAGTATTTT. The chain carries TRBV5-8 and TRBJ2-3; weak D call: TRBD1 (6 bases). Germline values: CDR1 SGHTS, CDR2 YDEGEE. V lost 7 bases and J lost 3, with 15 bases in between. CDR3 length: 14 amino acids.

Points on this clone: At one end, the junction sequence differs from germline, possibly due to a read error. The genes are TRBV20-1 and TRBJ2-5; no definite D call. In germline, CDR1 is DFQATT, CDR2 SNEGSKA (reference sequence). The length of the CDR3 is 9 residues. The CDR3 coding sequence is TGCAGTGCCGAGGAGAGCCAGTACTTC. As protein: CSAEESQYF.

The rearrangement links TRBV20-1 to TRBJ1-2; 7 bases match TRBD1. The V gene's germline CDR1 is DFQATT and CDR2 SNEGSKA (reference sequence). With V trimmed by 3 bases and J by 5 bases, 18 bases remained unmatched. This CDR3 region has 17 residues. The DNA for the CDR3 is TGCAGTGCTAGTTCCTCAGCTAGGATGGGACAGATATATGGCTACACCTTC. Translation gives CSASSSARMGQIYGYTF.

The chain couples TRBV25-1 to TRBJ1-2; 9 positions match TRBD1. This CDR3 has 18 amino acids. J gave up 7 bases and V 0 bases, and 15 bases lay outside the gene matches. CDR1 and CDR2 (germline): MGHDK, SYGVNS. In nucleotides, the CDR3 is TGTGCCAGCAGTGAATATGTCCCCTATACCCGGGACAGGGCTGGCTACACCTTC. This sequence encodes CASSEYVPYTRDRAGYTF.

The CDR3, as DNA: TGTGCCAGCAGCCAAGATCTTGGGGGCGCCTGGTCACCCCTCCACTTT. Its protein is CASSQDLGGAWSPLHF. The J gene is TRBJ1-6, the V gene TRBV3-1 (or the pseudogene TRBV3-2); possibly TRBD1 for D (6 bases). The ends were cut back, 0 bases at V and 10 bases at J, with 16 bases in the middle. Germline V gives CDR1 LGHDT, CDR2 YNNKEL (reference sequence). The CDR3 consists of 16 residues.

For this clone: Additional DNA sequences in this sample encode the identical CDR3. The V and J genes are TRBV9 and TRBJ2-7; D is unclear. V was pared by 0 bases and J by 0 bases, with 7 bases between. Germline V gives CDR1 SGDLS, CDR2 YYNGEE. The CDR3 consists of 14 residues. The CDR3 DNA follows: TGTGCCAGCAGCGTAGACCACAGCTCCTACGAGCAGTACTTC. Translation: CASSVDHSSYEQYF.

This sequence joins TRBV15 and TRBJ1-1, with D tentatively TRBD1 (5 bases). Trimming removed 0 bases from V and 4 bases from J, with 9 bases in between. Germline V gene data show CDR1 as LNHNV and CDR2 as YYDKDF (reference sequence). The CDR3 spans 14 residues. DNA for the CDR3: TGTGCCACCAGCAGAGACCAGGGTCCCACTGAAGCTTTCTTT. Translated, it gives CATSRDQGPTEAFF.

This chain links TRBV7-9 with TRBJ2-7; 10 nucleotides align to TRBD2. CDR3 size: 16 residues. V shed 1 base, J shed 2 bases, and the junction held 5 bases outside the gene matches. Germline lookup yields CDR1 SEHNR and CDR2 FQNEAQ (reference sequence). CDR3 sequence (DNA): TGTGCCAGCAGCTTAGTGGGAAGCGGGGGGGCCTACGAGCAGTACTTC. It encodes CASSLVGSGGAYEQYF.

The CDR3 DNA sequence: TGTGCCTGGAGTGGTCCCGACAGGGGAGAGGAGCAGTACTTC. Amino acid sequence: CAWSGPDRGEEQYF. V usage is TRBV30 and J usage is TRBJ2-7; 8 bases match TRBD1. The CDR3 contains 14 residues. With 1 base clipped from V and 7 bases from J, the junction kept 9 bases outside the gene matches. The germline V gene encodes CDR1 GTSNPN and CDR2 SVGIG (reference sequence).